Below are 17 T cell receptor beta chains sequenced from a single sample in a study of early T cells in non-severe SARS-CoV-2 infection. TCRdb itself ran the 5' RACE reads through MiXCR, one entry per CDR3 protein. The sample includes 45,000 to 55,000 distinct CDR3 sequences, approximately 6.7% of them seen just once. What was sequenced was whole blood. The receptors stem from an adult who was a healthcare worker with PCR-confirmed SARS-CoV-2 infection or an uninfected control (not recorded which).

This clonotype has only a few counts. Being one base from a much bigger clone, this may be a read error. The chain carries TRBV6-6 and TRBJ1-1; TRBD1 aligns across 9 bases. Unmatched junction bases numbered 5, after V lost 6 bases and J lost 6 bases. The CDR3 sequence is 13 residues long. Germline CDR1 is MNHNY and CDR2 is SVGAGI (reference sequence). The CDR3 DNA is TGTGCCAGCAGCGACACAGGGGGCGCTGAAGCTTTCTTT. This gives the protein CASSDTGGAEAFF.

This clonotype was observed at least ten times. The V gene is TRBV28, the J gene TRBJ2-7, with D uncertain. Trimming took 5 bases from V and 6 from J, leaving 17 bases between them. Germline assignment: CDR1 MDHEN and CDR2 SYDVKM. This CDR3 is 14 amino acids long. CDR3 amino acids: CASSDDLLVSEQYF. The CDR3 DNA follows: TGTGCCAGCAGTGACGACTTACTGGTCTCCGAGCAGTACTTC. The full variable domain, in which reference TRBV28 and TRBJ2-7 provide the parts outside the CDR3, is DVKVTQSSRYLVKRTGEKVFLECVQDMDHENMFWYRQDPGLGLRLIYFSYDVKMKEKGDIPEGYSVSREKKERFSLILESASTNQTSMYLCASSDDLLVSEQYFGPGTRLTVT.

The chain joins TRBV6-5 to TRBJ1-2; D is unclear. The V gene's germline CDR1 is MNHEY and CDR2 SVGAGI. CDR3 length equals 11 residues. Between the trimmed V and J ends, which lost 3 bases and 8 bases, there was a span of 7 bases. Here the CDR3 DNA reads TGTGCCAGCAGTTATGGCGCGGGCTACACCTTC. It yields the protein CASSYGAGYTF.

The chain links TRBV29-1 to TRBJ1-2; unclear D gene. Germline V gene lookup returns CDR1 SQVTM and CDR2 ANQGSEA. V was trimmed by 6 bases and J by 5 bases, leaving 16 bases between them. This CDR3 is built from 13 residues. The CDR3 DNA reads TGCAGCGTCTACGGGCGAGAGCTATATGGCTACACCTTC. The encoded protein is CSVYGRELYGYTF. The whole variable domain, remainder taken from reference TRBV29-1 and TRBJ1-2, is SAVISQKPSRDICQRGTSLTIQCQVDSQVTMMFWYRQQPGQSLTLIATANQGSEATYESGFVIDKFPISRPNLTFSTLTVSNMSPEDSSIYLCSVYGRELYGYTFGSGTRLTVV.

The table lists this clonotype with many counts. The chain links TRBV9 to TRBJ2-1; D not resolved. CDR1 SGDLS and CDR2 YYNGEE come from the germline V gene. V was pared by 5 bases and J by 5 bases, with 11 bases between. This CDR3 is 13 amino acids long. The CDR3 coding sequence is TGTGCCAGCAGGGGGTATCGGAACAATGAGCAGTTCTTC. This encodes CASRGYRNNEQFF.

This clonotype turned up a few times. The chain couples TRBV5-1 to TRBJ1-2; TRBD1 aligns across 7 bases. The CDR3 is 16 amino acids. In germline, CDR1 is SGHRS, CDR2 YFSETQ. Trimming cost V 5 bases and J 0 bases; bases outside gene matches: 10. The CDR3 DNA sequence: TGCGCCAGCAGGCCCCAATGGGACAGAACTAACTATGGCTACACCTTC. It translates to CASRPQWDRTNYGYTF.

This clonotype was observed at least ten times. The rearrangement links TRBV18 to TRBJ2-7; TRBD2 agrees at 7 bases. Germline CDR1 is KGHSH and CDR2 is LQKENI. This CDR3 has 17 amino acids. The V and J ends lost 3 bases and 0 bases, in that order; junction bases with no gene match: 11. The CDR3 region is CASSPGTTIVGSYEQYF. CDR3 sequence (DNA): TGTGCCAGCTCACCTGGGACTACCATAGTTGGCTCCTACGAGCAGTACTTC.

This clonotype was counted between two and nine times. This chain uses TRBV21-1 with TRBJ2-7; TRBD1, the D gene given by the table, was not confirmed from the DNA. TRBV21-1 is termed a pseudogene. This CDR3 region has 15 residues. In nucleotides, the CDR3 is TGTGCCAGCAGCCCTCGAGCCCCCCGGACCTACGAGCAGTACTTC. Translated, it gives CASSPRAPRTYEQYF.

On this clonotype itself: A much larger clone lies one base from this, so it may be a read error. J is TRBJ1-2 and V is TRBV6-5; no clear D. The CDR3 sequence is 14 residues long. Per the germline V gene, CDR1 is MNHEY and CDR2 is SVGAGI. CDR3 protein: CVTLGGRGGYGYTF. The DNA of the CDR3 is TGTGTCACCCTGGGTGGACGGGGTGGCTATGGCTACACCTTC.

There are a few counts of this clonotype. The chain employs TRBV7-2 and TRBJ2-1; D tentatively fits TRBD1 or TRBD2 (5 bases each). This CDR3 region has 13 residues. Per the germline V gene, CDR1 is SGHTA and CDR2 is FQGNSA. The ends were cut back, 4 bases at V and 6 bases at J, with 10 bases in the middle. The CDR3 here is CASSWGPSNEQFF. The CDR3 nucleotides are TGTGCCAGCAGCTGGGGACCATCCAATGAGCAGTTCTTC.

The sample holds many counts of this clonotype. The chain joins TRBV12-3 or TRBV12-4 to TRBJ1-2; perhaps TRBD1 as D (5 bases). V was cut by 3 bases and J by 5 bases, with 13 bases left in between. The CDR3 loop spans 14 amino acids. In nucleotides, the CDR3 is TGTGCCAGCAGTTTTAGGGGATTGGAGTATGGCTACACCTTC. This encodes CASSFRGLEYGYTF.

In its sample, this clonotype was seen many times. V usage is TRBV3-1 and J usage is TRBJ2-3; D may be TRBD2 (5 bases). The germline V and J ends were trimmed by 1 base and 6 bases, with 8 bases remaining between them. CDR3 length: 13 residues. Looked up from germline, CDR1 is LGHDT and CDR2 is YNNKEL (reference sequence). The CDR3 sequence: CASSQVRGDTQYF. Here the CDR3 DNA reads TGTGCCAGCAGCCAAGTTCGAGGGGATACGCAGTATTTT.

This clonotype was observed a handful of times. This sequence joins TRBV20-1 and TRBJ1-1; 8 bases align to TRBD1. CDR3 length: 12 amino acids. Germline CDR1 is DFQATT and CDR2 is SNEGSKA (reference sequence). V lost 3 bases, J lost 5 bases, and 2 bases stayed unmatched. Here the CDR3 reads CSASTGGTEAFF. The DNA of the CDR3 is TGCAGTGCTAGCACAGGGGGGACTGAAGCTTTCTTT.

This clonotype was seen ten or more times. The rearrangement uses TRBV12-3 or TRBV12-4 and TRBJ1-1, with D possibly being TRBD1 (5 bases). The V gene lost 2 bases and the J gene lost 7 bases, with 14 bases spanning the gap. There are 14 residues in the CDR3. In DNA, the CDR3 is TGTGCCAGCAGTTTACGTGGGGCAAGCTTTGAAGCTTTCTTT. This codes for CASSLRGASFEAFF.

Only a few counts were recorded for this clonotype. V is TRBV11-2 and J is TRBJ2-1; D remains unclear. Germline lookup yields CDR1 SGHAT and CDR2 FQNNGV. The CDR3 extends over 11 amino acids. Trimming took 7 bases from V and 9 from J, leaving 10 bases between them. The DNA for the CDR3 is TGTGCCAGCACAGGTGGGCTTGAGCAGTTCTTC. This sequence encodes CASTGGLEQFF.

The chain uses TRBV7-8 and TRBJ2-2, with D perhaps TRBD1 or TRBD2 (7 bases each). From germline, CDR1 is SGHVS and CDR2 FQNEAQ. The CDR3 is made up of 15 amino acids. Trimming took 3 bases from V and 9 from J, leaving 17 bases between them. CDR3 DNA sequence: TGTGCCAGCAGCTTTATGGCAGGGGGGGCCCGGGAGCTGTTTTTT. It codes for CASSFMAGGARELFF.

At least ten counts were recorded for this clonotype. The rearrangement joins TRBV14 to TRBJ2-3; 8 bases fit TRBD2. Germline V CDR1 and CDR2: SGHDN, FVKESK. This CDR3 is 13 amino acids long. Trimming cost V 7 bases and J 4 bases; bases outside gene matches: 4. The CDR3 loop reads CASTIAGSDTQYF. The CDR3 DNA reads TGTGCCAGCACCATAGCGGGGTCAGATACGCAGTATTTT.